This T cell receptor beta chain was profiled in a study of T cell responses to AZD1222 COVID-19 vaccine. Regarding this clone: Antigen specificity is unknown.

The length of the CDR3 is 14 residues. CDR1 is MDHEN and CDR2 is SYDVKM in the germline V gene. Trimming cost V 10 bases and J 7 bases; bases outside gene matches: 15. Study results and caveats: Rises in breadth and depth of Spike-specific TCRs came after two AZD1222 doses. Nearly half of spike-specific TCRs reportedly target unmutated variant regions.

TCRdb's copy holds only in-frame clones and misses some; the assay was immunoSEQ multiplex PCR. The sample contains just under 150,000 clones, approximately 90% of which appear only once. This receptor was obtained from an adult who received the AZD1222 COVID-19 vaccine. The starting material was peripheral blood, obtained 28 days after the second AZD1222 dose. The chain has TRBV28 and TRBJ1-2; 7 bases line up with TRBD1. Here the CDR3 DNA reads TGTGCCACGGAAACAGGGGAGTGGGTTAGTGGCTACACCTTC. Translating gives CATETGEWVSGYTF.